The subject of this entry is one T cell receptor beta chain. Some clones are missing from TCRdb's copy, which holds only in-frame ones; the method was immunoSEQ multiplex PCR. Of around 120,000 clones in the sample, approximately 90% were seen once. The CDR3 is 12 residues long. These data are taken from a study of blood T cell repertoires in COVID-19. The sample taken for sequencing was peripheral blood. The source is a human donor in a cohort sampled during active COVID-19. V and J are TRBV12-3 or TRBV12-4 and TRBJ1-2, with D maybe TRBD1 (6 bases). The CDR3 DNA follows: TGTGCTACTACCACGGGGGGCAGGGGCTACACCTTC. Its protein is CATTTGGRGYTF.